The 27 T cell receptor beta chains below were found in one sample sequenced in a study of CD8 T cells in ankylosing spondylitis. MiXCR, applied by TCRdb to the 5' RACE reads, yields one record per CDR3 protein. This sample has under 250,000 distinct CDR3 sequences; about 10% occur once, and the top ten carry around 7%. Material: blood, either unsorted or a sorted T cell fraction (not recorded which). These receptors all come from a male donor with ankylosing spondylitis or in good health (not recorded which).

This clonotype showed up just a few times. The rearrangement links TRBV20-1 to TRBJ2-7; 7 bases map to TRBD2. The CDR3 is 13 amino acids. Trimming took 3 bases from V and 6 from J; bases not matched to a gene: 8. The germline V gene has CDR1 DFQATT and CDR2 SNEGSKA (reference sequence). This CDR3 is CSARKAGFSEQYF. In DNA, the CDR3 is TGCAGTGCTAGGAAAGCGGGATTTAGCGAGCAGTACTTC.

This clonotype was seen repeatedly, ten times or more. The gene calls are TRBV9 and TRBJ2-3, with TRBD2 matching 9 bases. With 3 bases clipped from V and 4 bases from J, the junction kept 9 bases outside the gene matches. Germline V gives CDR1 SGDLS, CDR2 YYNGEE. CDR3 length equals 16 residues. The CDR3 spells CASSESSGVAADTQYF. The CDR3 bases are TGTGCCAGCAGCGAGTCTAGCGGGGTTGCGGCAGATACGCAGTATTTT.

This clonotype was picked up many times. The CDR3 DNA sequence: TGTGCCAGCAGCCTCGGACTAGCGGGAGATACGCAGTATTTT. As protein: CASSLGLAGDTQYF. The gene calls are TRBV3-1 and TRBJ2-3, with 11 bases identical to TRBD2. V lost 4 bases, J lost 5 bases, and 2 bases stayed unmatched. The germline V gene encodes CDR1 LGHDT and CDR2 YNNKEL (reference sequence). The CDR3 totals 14 residues.

Many counts were recorded for this clonotype. The rearrangement uses TRBV12-3 or TRBV12-4 and TRBJ2-1; D is possibly TRBD2 (5 bases). Trimming removed 7 bases at V and 9 bases at J, with 16 bases between. CDR3 length equals 13 residues. In DNA, the CDR3 is TGTGCCAGCACCTTCCTAGTGAGCGGTGAGCAGTTCTTC. The encoded protein is CASTFLVSGEQFF.

Ten or more counts support this clonotype. J is TRBJ2-1 and V is TRBV20-1; D is perhaps TRBD2 (5 bases). The CDR3 runs 12 residues. Between the trimmed V and J ends, which lost 6 bases and 0 bases, there was a span of 6 bases. Germline V gene data show CDR1 as DFQATT and CDR2 as SNEGSKA (reference sequence). The CDR3 loop reads CSARDSYNEQFF. CDR3 DNA sequence: TGCAGTGCCCGGGACTCCTACAATGAGCAGTTCTTC.

In its sample, this clonotype was seen many times. The chain is built from TRBV5-1 and TRBJ2-2; D call uncertain. CDR1 is SGHRS, CDR2 YFSETQ, per germline. Trimming cost V 3 bases and J 7 bases, with 10 bases left between them. The CDR3 loop spans 13 amino acids. CDR3 nucleotide sequence: TGCGCCAGCAGCTCTCAGGCGGACGGGGAGCTGTTTTTT. Its translation: CASSSQADGELFF.

In this sample, this clonotype turned up many times. Compared with germline, one end of the junction differs, possibly owing to a read error. The V call is TRBV12-3 or TRBV12-4, the J call TRBJ2-1, with D tentatively TRBD1 or TRBD2 (5 bases each). This CDR3 comprises 15 residues. The CDR3 loop reads CASSLDGGSYNEQFF. The CDR3 nucleotides read TGTGCCAGCAGCTTAGATGGGGGCTCCTACAATGAGCAGTTCTTC.

This clonotype has a count of ten or more. V gene TRBV20-1 combines with J gene TRBJ2-1; D possibly corresponds to TRBD2 (6 bases). V was clipped by 4 bases and J by 0 bases, with 34 bases between them. In germline, CDR1 is DFQATT, CDR2 SNEGSKA (reference sequence). This CDR3 has 22 residues. CDR3: CSAKRALSGLAEPKISYNEQFF. As DNA, the CDR3 is TGCAGTGCTAAGCGGGCCTTATCAGGGTTGGCCGAACCGAAAATCTCCTACAATGAGCAGTTCTTC.

This clonotype was seen at least ten times. The J gene is TRBJ2-1, the V gene TRBV15, with 10 positions matching TRBD1. With 1 base clipped from V and 10 bases from J, the junction kept 10 bases outside the gene matches. The CDR3 sequence is 16 residues long. The germline V gene encodes CDR1 LNHNV and CDR2 YYDKDF (reference sequence). In nucleotides, the CDR3 is TGTGCCACCAGCAGAGCCCGGCGACAGGGGGCGGGAGAGCAGTTCTTC. As protein: CATSRARRQGAGEQFF. Complete variable domain (other parts from reference TRBV15 and TRBJ2-1): DAMVIQNPRYQVTQFGKPVTLSCSQTLNHNVMYWYQQKSSQAPKLLFHYYDKDFNNEADTPDNFQSRRPNTSFCFLDIRSPGLGDTAMYLCATSRARRQGAGEQFFGPGTRLTVL.

In its sample, this clonotype was seen many times. The J gene is TRBJ2-5, the V gene TRBV20-1; TRBD1 matches at 8 bases. CDR3 length: 16 residues. V gave up 6 bases and J gave up 4 bases; unmatched junction bases: 16. From germline, CDR1 is DFQATT and CDR2 SNEGSKA (reference sequence). CDR3 sequence (DNA): TGCAGTGCCAGATCAACTTCGACAGGGGAATTAGAGACCCAGTACTTC. This encodes CSARSTSTGELETQYF.

This clonotype was observed at least ten times. The chain combines TRBV12-3 or TRBV12-4 with TRBJ1-5; D not resolved. The CDR3 sequence is 12 residues long. V was shortened by 5 bases and J by 4 bases, with 6 bases between the two germline ends. As DNA, the CDR3 is TGTGCCAGCAGTCTAACGAATCAGCCCCAGCATTTT. This translates into CASSLTNQPQHF.

This clonotype has ten or more counts. The chain is built from TRBV27 and TRBJ2-1, with TRBD1 as a possible D gene (6 bases). The germline V and J ends were trimmed by 5 bases and 2 bases, with 13 bases remaining between them. Germline V gene data show CDR1 as MNHEY and CDR2 as SMNVEV (reference sequence). The CDR3 has 15 residues. CDR3 nucleotide sequence: TGTGCCAGCAGTCCAACCGGGACACCCTACAATGAGCAGTTCTTC. Translating gives CASSPTGTPYNEQFF.

This clonotype was observed at least ten times. This chain links TRBV29-1 with TRBJ2-1; 14 nucleotides match TRBD2. The CDR3 has 14 residues. Per the germline V gene, CDR1 is SQVTM and CDR2 is ANQGSEA. Unmatched junction bases numbered 4, after V lost 5 bases and J lost 7 bases. CDR3 loop: CSVSGTSGRNEQFF. DNA for the CDR3: TGCAGCGTTTCCGGGACTAGCGGGAGAAATGAGCAGTTCTTC.

This clonotype was recorded at least ten times. The chain employs TRBV28 and TRBJ2-3; no definite D call. The CDR3 spans 18 residues. Germline V gene sequence: CDR1 MDHEN, CDR2 SYDVKM. V was clipped by 6 bases and J by 2 bases, with 24 bases between them. CDR3 sequence: CASSSIPGFGQDTDTQYF. CDR3 in DNA: TGTGCCAGCAGCTCGATACCCGGATTTGGGCAAGACACAGATACGCAGTATTTT.

The chain couples TRBV7-9 to TRBJ2-1, with D perhaps given as TRBD1 or TRBD2 (6 bases each). This CDR3 contains 16 residues. V dropped 2 bases and J dropped 8 bases, with 19 bases sitting between them. Germline values: CDR1 SEHNR, CDR2 FQNEAQ (reference sequence). The CDR3: CASSLRDGGRVDEQFF. The CDR3 DNA follows: TGTGCCAGCAGCTTAAGGGATGGGGGGCGCGTGGATGAGCAGTTCTTC.

V gene TRBV19 combines with J gene TRBJ2-2; 8 bases line up with TRBD2. Germline assignment: CDR1 LNHDA and CDR2 SQIVND (reference sequence). Unmatched junction bases numbered 12, after V lost 9 bases and J lost 0 bases. The CDR3 length is 17 residues. This CDR3 is CASQPAGGFANTGELFF. In nucleotides, the CDR3 is TGTGCCAGCCAGCCGGCGGGAGGATTTGCGAACACCGGGGAGCTGTTTTTT.

The chain carries TRBV25-1 and TRBJ2-1; 8 bases are a match to TRBD2. The CDR3 has 14 residues. In germline, CDR1 is MGHDK, CDR2 SYGVNS. V lost 6 bases, J lost 8 bases, and 9 bases stayed unmatched. The CDR3 protein is CASRVPGLEDEQFF. CDR3 sequence (DNA): TGTGCCAGCAGAGTTCCGGGACTAGAGGATGAGCAGTTCTTC.

At least ten counts were recorded for this clonotype. This sequence joins TRBV20-1 and TRBJ1-1; a possible D gene is TRBD1 (5 bases). The CDR3 has 11 amino acids. Germline V gene data show CDR1 as DFQATT and CDR2 as SNEGSKA (reference sequence). The V gene lost 6 bases and the J gene lost 6 bases, with 11 bases spanning the gap. The CDR3 here is CSAPQEAEAFF. CDR3 bases: TGCAGTGCCCCACAGGAAGCTGAAGCTTTCTTT.

This clonotype was detected ten times or more. V gene TRBV7-9 combines with J gene TRBJ2-1, with D maybe TRBD2 (6 bases). The CDR3 is 14 amino acids. Germline CDR1 reads SEHNR; CDR2 reads FQNEAQ (reference sequence). Trimming left V 3 bases short and J 6 bases short, with 12 bases between. CDR3 bases: TGTGCCAGCAGCTTTACGGGAGAGGGCAATGAGCAGTTCTTC. Translating it yields CASSFTGEGNEQFF.

Ten or more counts support this clonotype. This rearrangement joins TRBV5-1 to TRBJ2-1; no reliable D call. Looked up from germline, CDR1 is SGHRS and CDR2 is YFSETQ. V lost 3 bases, J lost 5 bases, and 9 bases lay in between. The CDR3 loop spans 13 amino acids. The CDR3 DNA is TGCGCCAGCAGCTCCCAGACACACAATGAGCAGTTCTTC. It yields the protein CASSSQTHNEQFF.

There are many counts of this clonotype. The gene calls are TRBV25-1 and TRBJ2-2; no firm D call. The CDR3 spans 12 residues. V dropped 1 base and J dropped 5 bases, with 2 bases sitting between them. Per germline, CDR1 MGHDK and CDR2 SYGVNS. CDR3 nucleotides: TGTGCCAGCAGTGAATCGACCGGGGAGCTGTTTTTT. The encoded protein is CASSESTGELFF.

J is TRBJ2-2 and V is TRBV29-1, with TRBD2 matching 12 bases. The J segment lost 5 bases and the V segment lost 7 bases, leaving 11 bases of the junction unmatched. Germline assignment: CDR1 SQVTM and CDR2 ANQGSEA. The CDR3 contains 16 residues. Here the CDR3 reads CSATGTSGWETGELFF. For the CDR3, the DNA is TGCAGCGCAACCGGGACTAGCGGGTGGGAGACCGGGGAGCTGTTTTTT.

In this sample, this clonotype turned up many times. The chain employs TRBV5-1 and TRBJ2-1; D is possibly TRBD1 (6 bases). The CDR3 sequence is 13 residues long. The germline V gene has CDR1 SGHRS and CDR2 YFSETQ. V lost 1 base, J lost 6 bases, and 8 bases lay in between. The CDR3: CASSLYRVNEQFF. As DNA, the CDR3 is TGCGCCAGCAGCTTGTACAGGGTCAATGAGCAGTTCTTC.

This clonotype has only a few counts. V gene TRBV18 combines with J gene TRBJ1-1; D may be TRBD1 (5 bases). Trimming left V 6 bases short and J 3 bases short, with 14 bases between. Looked up from germline, CDR1 is KGHSH and CDR2 is LQKENI. The CDR3 consists of 14 residues. The CDR3 bases are TGTGCCAGCTCGGCTCGAGGGGAGGACACTGAAGCTTTCTTT. It is translated as CASSARGEDTEAFF.

The rearrangement uses TRBV28 and TRBJ2-3; 9 positions match TRBD2. The CDR3 consists of 15 residues. Germline trimming cut 6 bases from V and 4 bases from J; bases unmatched to any gene: 8. Germline CDR1 reads MDHEN; CDR2 reads SYDVKM. The DNA of the CDR3 is TGTGCCAGCAGCTACTCGGGACTAGCACCAGATACGCAGTATTTT. It yields the protein CASSYSGLAPDTQYF.

This clonotype came up many times. The chain joins TRBV5-1 to TRBJ2-7, with 7 bases identical to TRBD1. V gave up 4 bases and J gave up 3 bases; unmatched junction bases: 7. The CDR3 spans 14 residues. Germline CDR1 is SGHRS and CDR2 is YFSETQ. CDR3 sequence: CASSERDRVYEQYF. In nucleotides, the CDR3 is TGCGCCAGCAGCGAACGTGACAGGGTCTACGAGCAGTACTTC.

V and J are TRBV12-3 or TRBV12-4 and TRBJ2-1; 12 bases agree with TRBD2. Trimming removed 4 bases from V and 6 bases from J; junction bases left unmatched: 16. CDR3 length equals 19 residues. The CDR3 loop is CASSSASGGGRHPSNEQFF. In DNA, the CDR3 is TGTGCCAGCAGTTCAGCTAGCGGGGGGGGTCGACATCCTTCCAATGAGCAGTTCTTC.